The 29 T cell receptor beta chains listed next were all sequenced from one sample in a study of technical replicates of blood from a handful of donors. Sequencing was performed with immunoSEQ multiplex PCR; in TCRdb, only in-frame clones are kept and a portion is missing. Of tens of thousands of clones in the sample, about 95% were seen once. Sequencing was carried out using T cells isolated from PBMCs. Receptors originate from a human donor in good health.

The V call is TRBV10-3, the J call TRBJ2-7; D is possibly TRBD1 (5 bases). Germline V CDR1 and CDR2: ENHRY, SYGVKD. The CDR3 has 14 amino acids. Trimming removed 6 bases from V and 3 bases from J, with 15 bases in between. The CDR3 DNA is TGTGCCATCAGCGACCACACAGGAAGCTACGAGCAGTACTTC. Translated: CAISDHTGSYEQYF.

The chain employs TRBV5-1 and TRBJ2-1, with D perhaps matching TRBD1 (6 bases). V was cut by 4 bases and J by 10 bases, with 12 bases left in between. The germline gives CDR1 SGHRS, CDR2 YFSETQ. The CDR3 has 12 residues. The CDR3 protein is CASSTRGEEQFF. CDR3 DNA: TGCGCCAGCAGCACCAGGGGAGAAGAGCAGTTCTTC.

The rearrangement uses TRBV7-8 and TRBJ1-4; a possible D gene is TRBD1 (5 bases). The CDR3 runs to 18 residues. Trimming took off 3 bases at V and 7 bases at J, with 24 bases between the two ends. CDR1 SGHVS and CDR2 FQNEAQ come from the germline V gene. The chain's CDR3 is CASSFRADIEVVPEKLFF. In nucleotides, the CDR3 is TGTGCCAGCAGCTTTCGCGCGGACATTGAGGTCGTCCCTGAAAAACTGTTTTTT.

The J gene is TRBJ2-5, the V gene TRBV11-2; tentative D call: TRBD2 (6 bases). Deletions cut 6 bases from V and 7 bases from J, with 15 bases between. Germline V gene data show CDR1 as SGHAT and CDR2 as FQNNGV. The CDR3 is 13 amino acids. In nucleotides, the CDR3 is TGTGCCAGCAGATCCACCGAGGAGGGGACCCAGTACTTC. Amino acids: CASRSTEEGTQYF.

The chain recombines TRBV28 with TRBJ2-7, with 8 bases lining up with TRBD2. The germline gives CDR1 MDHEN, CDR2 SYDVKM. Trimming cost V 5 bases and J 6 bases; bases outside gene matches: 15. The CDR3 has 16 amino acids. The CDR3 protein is CASSEPAASGSSEQYF. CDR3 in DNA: TGTGCCAGCAGTGAACCGGCGGCTAGCGGGTCGAGCGAGCAGTACTTC.

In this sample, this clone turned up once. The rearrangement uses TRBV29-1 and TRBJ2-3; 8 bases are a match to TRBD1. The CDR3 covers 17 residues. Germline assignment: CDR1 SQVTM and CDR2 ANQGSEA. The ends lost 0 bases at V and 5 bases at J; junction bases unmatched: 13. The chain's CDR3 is CSVEDRSPGQAEDTQYF. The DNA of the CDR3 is TGCAGCGTTGAAGATCGTAGTCCGGGACAGGCGGAAGATACGCAGTATTTT.

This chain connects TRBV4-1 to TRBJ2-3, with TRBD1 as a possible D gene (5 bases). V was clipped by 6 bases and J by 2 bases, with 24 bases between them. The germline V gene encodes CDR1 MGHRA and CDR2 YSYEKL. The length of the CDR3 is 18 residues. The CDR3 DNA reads TGCGCCAGCAGTGGGTTCTTAGGTGGGGCACCCGACACAGATACGCAGTATTTT. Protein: CASSGFLGGAPDTDTQYF.

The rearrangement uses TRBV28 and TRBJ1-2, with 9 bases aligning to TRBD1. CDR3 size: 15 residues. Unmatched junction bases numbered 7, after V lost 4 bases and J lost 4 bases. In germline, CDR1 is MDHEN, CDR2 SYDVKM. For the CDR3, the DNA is TGTGCCAGCAGTTCTACAGGGGGCTTGGGCTATGGCTACACCTTC. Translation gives CASSSTGGLGYGYTF.

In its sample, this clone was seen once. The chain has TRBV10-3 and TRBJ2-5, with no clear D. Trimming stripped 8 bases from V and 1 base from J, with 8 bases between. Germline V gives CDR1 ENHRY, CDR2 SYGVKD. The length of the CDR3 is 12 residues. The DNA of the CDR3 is TGTGCCATCGGGCCCGTCCAAGAGACCCAGTACTTC. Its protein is CAIGPVQETQYF.

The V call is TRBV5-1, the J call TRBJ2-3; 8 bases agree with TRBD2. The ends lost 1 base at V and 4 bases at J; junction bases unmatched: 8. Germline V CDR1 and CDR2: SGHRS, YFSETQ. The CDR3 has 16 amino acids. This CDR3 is CASSLIGGVGADTQYF. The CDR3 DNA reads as TGCGCCAGCAGCTTGATCGGGGGGGTGGGAGCAGATACGCAGTATTTT.

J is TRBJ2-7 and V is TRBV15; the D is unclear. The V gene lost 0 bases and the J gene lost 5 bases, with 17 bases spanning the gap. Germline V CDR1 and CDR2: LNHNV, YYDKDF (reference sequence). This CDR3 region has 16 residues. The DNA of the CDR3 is TGTGCCACCAGCAGAGATTACGCAGAGGTCCCGGACGAGCAGTACTTC. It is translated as CATSRDYAEVPDEQYF.

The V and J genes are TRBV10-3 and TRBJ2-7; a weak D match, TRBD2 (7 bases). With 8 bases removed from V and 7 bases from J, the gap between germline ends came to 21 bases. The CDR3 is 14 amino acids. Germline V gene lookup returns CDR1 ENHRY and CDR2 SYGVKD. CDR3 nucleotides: TGTGCCATCGGGAGCGGGACTAAGGGGGGGGAGCAGTACTTC. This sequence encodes CAIGSGTKGGEQYF.

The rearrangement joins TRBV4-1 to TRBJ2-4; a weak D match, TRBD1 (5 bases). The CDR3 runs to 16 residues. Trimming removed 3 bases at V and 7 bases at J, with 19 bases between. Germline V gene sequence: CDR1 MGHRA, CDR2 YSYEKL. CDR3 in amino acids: CASSHRTQETQNIQYF. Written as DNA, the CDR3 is TGCGCCAGCAGCCATCGCACACAGGAAACCCAGAACATTCAGTACTTC.

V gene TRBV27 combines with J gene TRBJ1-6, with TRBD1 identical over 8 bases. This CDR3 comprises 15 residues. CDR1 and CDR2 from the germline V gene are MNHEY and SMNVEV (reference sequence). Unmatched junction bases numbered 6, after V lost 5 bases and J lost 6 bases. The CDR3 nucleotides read TGTGCCAGCAGTACGGACCAGGGGGCTAATTCACCCCTCCACTTT. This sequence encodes CASSTDQGANSPLHF.

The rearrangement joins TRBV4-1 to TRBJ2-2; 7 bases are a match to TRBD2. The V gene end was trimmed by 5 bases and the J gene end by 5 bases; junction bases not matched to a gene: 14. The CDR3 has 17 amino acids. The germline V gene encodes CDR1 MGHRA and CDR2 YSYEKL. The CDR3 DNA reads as TGCGCCAGCAGCAGGGGATGGGAAGCGGGGAGGACCGGGGAGCTGTTTTTT. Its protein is CASSRGWEAGRTGELFF.

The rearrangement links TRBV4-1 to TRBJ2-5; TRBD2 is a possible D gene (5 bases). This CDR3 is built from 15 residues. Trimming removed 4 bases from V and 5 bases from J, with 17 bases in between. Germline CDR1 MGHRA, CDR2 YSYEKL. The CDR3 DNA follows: TGCGCCAGCAGCCCAGAGCGCGGGCGGGTGGAGACCCAGTACTTC. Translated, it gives CASSPERGRVETQYF.

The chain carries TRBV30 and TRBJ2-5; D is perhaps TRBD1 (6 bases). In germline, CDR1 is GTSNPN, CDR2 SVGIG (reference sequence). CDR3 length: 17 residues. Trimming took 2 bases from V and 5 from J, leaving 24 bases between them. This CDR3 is CAWSHGFAGAQGETQYF. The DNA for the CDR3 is TGTGCCTGGAGTCACGGGTTCGCAGGGGCCCAGGGGGAGACCCAGTACTTC.

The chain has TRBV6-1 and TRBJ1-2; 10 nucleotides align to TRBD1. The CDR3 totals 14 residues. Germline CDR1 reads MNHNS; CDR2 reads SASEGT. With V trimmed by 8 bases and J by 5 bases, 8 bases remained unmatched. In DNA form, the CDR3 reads TGTGCCAGCCACGGGACAGGGGAAGGGTATGGCTACACCTTC. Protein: CASHGTGEGYGYTF.

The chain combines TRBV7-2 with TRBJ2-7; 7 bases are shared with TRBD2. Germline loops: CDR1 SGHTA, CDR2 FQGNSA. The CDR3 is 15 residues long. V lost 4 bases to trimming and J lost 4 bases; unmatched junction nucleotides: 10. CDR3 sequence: CASSSSAGRIYEQYF. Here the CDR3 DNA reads TGTGCCAGCAGCTCCTCAGCGGGGCGCATATACGAGCAGTACTTC.

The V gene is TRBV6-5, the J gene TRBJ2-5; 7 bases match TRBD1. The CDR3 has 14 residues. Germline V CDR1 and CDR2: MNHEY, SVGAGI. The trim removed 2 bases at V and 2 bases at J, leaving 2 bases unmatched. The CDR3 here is CASSYPGQQETQYF. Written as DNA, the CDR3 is TGTGCCAGCAGTTACCCGGGACAGCAAGAGACCCAGTACTTC.

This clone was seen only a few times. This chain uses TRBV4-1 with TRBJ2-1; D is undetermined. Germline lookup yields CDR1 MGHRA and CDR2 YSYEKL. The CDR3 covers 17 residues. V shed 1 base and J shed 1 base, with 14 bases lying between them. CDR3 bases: TGCGCCAGCAGCCAAGTTCGGCTGACTCGGTCCTACAATGAGCAGTTCTTC. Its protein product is CASSQVRLTRSYNEQFF.

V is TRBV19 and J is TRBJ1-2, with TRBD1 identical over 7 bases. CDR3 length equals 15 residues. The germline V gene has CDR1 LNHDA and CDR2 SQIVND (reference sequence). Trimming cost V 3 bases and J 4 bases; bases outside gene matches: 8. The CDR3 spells CASSMGTADAYGYTF. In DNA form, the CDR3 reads TGTGCCAGTAGTATGGGGACAGCGGACGCCTATGGCTACACCTTC.

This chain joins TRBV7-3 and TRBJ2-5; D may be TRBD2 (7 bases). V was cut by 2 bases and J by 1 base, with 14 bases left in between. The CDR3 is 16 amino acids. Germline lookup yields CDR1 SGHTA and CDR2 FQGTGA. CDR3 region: CASSLGAGAFQETQYF. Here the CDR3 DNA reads TGTGCCAGCAGCTTAGGGGCGGGGGCCTTCCAAGAGACCCAGTACTTC.

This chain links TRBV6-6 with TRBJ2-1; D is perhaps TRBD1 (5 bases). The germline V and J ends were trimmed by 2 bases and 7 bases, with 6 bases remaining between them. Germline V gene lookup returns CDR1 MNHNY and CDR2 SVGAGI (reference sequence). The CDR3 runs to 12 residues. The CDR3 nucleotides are TGTGCCAGCAGTTACGGGGCAAATGAGCAGTTCTTC. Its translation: CASSYGANEQFF.

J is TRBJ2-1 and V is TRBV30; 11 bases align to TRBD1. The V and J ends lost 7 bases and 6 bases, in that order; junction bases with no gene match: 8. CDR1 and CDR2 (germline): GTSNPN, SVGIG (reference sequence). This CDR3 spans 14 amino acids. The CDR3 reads CAFYSGTGGNEQFF. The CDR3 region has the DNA TGTGCCTTTTACTCCGGGACAGGGGGCAATGAGCAGTTCTTC.

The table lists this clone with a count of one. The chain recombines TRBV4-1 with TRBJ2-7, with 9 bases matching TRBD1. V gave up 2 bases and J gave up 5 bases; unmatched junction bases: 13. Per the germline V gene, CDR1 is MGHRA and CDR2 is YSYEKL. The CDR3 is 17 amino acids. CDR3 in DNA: TGCGCCAGCAGCCAAAGAAGCTCGCCCGGGACAGGGCACGAGCAGTACTTC. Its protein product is CASSQRSSPGTGHEQYF.

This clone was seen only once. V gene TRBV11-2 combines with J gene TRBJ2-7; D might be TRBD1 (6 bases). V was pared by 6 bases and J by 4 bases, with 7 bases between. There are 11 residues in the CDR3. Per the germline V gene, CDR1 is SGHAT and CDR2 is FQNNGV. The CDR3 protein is CASSTGYEQYF. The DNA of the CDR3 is TGTGCCAGCAGTACAGGGTACGAGCAGTACTTC.

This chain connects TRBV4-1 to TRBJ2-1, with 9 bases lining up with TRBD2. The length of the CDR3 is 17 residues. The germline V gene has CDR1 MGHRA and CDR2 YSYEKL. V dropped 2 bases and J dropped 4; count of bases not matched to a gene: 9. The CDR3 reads CASSQNPAAGGYNEQFF. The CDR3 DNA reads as TGCGCCAGCAGCCAAAACCCCGCAGCGGGGGGATACAATGAGCAGTTCTTC.

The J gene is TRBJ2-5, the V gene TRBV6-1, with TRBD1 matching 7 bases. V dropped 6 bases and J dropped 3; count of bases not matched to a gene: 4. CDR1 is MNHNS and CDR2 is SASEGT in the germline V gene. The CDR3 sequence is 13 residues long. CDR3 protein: CASSRQGEETQYF. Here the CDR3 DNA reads TGTGCCAGCAGCCGACAGGGAGAAGAGACCCAGTACTTC.